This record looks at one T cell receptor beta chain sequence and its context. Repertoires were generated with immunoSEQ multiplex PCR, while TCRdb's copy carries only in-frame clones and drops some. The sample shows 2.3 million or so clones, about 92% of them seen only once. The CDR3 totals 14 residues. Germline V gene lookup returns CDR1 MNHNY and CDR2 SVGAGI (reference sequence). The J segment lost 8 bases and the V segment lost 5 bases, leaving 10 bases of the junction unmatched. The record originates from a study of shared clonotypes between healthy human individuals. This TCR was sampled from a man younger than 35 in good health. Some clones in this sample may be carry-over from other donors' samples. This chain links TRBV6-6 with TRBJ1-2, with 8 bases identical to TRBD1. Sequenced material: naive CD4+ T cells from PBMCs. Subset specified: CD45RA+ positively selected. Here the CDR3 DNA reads TGTGCCAGCAGTACGAGGACAGGGCCCCGAGGCTACACCTTC. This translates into CASSTRTGPRGYTF.